This T cell receptor (beta chain) stems from a study of identical twins. TCRdb fed the 5' RACE reads into MiXCR, producing one record per CDR3 protein. The sample yields 450,000 or so distinct CDR3 sequences, 20% to 25% seen once. Study-wide findings and caveats: While abundant cord blood beta clonotypes carried fewer insertions, memory repertoires showed no such pattern. Researchers caution that invariant MAIT and iNKT cells could partly confound zero-insertion analyses.

Trimming shortened V by 5 bases and J by 5 bases, and 13 bases separated the two germline ends. This CDR3 is built from 14 residues. Germline V gene sequence: CDR1 SGHTA, CDR2 FQGNSA. This clonotype appeared a few times. Its target is not known. These records were also assigned to another study, of T cells expressing NK-cell markers. From that paper: The study found these clonotypes also leading the CD3+CD56-NKG2C+ fraction in several donors. The HCMV specificity of the expanded NKG2C+ T cell clones stayed unresolved.

V and J are TRBV7-2 and TRBJ2-1, with D possibly being TRBD2 (5 bases). The receptor's source is a young woman in good health. Sequences were obtained from CD4+ T cells sorted from blood. The CDR3 loop is CASSLTGSHNEQFF. The CDR3 DNA reads as TGTGCCAGCAGCCTTACGGGATCCCACAATGAGCAGTTCTTC.